Listed below are T cell receptor beta chains from one sample, sequenced in a study of blood T cell repertoires in COVID-19. Some clones are missing from TCRdb's copy, which holds only in-frame ones; the method was immunoSEQ multiplex PCR. The sample records about 94,000 clones, about 86% being singletons. Sequenced material: peripheral blood. These receptors came from a woman aged 60-70 years in a cohort sampled during active or convalescent COVID-19. Both conserved end residues are part of each CDR3. The D gene is left open where the match is weak. The size of a clone is reported for some rows only, either as once, few or many, or as a class for expanded clones.

J gene: TRBJ2-1; CDR3 length: 12; clone size: medium-sized; V gene: TRBV19; D gene: TRBD2; CDR3 protein: CASGEGLAEQFF; CDR3 DNA: TGTGCCAGTGGGGAGGGACTAGCGGAGCAGTTCTTC
J gene: TRBJ2-5; CDR3 length: 16; clone size: -; V gene: TRBV18; D gene: -; CDR3 protein: CASSPGDGILKETQYF; CDR3 DNA: TGTGCCAGCTCGCCGGGTGATGGAATCCTTAAAGAGACCCAGTACTTC
J gene: TRBJ1-1; CDR3 length: 13; clone size: few; V gene: TRBV7-9; D gene: -; CDR3 protein: CASSRSGGERTFF; CDR3 DNA: TGTGCCAGCAGCAGGTCCGGGGGGGAGAGAACTTTCTTT
J gene: TRBJ2-2; CDR3 length: 16; clone size: -; V gene: TRBV9; D gene: TRBD2; CDR3 protein: CASSLSGRLITGELFF; CDR3 DNA: TGTGCCAGCAGCCTTAGCGGGAGGCTTATAACCGGGGAGCTGTTTTTT
J gene: TRBJ1-5; CDR3 length: 13; clone size: -; V gene: TRBV6-5; D gene: -; CDR3 protein: CASSQFQNQPQHF; CDR3 DNA: TGTGCCAGCAGTCAATTTCAGAATCAGCCCCAGCATTTT
J gene: TRBJ1-4; CDR3 length: 12; clone size: -; V gene: TRBV10-3; D gene: -; CDR3 protein: CAISESREKLFF; CDR3 DNA: TGTGCCATCAGTGAGTCGAGGGAAAAACTGTTTTTT
J gene: TRBJ2-7; CDR3 length: 15; clone size: -; V gene: TRBV3-1/TRBV3-2; D gene: TRBD1; CDR3 protein: CASSQVRGRGYEQYF; CDR3 DNA: TGTGCCAGCAGCCAAGTTAGGGGGCGTGGATACGAGCAGTACTTC
J gene: TRBJ1-6; CDR3 length: 16; clone size: -; V gene: TRBV9; D gene: -; CDR3 protein: CASSGGSSSYNSPLHF; CDR3 DNA: TGTGCCAGCAGCGGCGGCTCGAGCTCCTATAATTCACCCCTCCACTTT
J gene: TRBJ1-2; CDR3 length: 14; clone size: -; V gene: TRBV6-5; D gene: TRBD1; CDR3 protein: CASSYTGTDYGYTF; CDR3 DNA: TGTGCCAGCAGTTACACCGGGACAGACTATGGCTACACCTTC
J gene: TRBJ1-1; CDR3 length: 14; clone size: -; V gene: TRBV29-1; D gene: -; CDR3 protein: CSASEFWRNTEAFF; CDR3 DNA: TGCAGCGCCTCGGAGTTTTGGAGGAACACTGAAGCTTTCTTT
J gene: TRBJ2-7; CDR3 length: 10; clone size: -; V gene: TRBV19; D gene: TRBD2; CDR3 protein: CASGDYEQYF; CDR3 DNA: TGTGCTAGCGGGGATTACGAGCAGTACTTC
J gene: TRBJ1-2; CDR3 length: 12; clone size: -; V gene: TRBV19; D gene: -; CDR3 protein: CASSISGHGYTF; CDR3 DNA: TGTGCCAGTAGTATATCAGGGCATGGCTACACCTTC
J gene: TRBJ2-5; CDR3 length: 14; clone size: -; V gene: TRBV2; D gene: TRBD2; CDR3 protein: CASRSLARQETQYF; CDR3 DNA: TGTGCCAGCAGATCACTAGCGCGACAAGAGACCCAGTACTTC
J gene: TRBJ1-2; CDR3 length: 14; clone size: once; V gene: TRBV15; D gene: -; CDR3 protein: CATSRDRGNYGYTF; CDR3 DNA: TGTGCCACCAGCAGAGATCGGGGAAACTATGGCTACACCTTC
J gene: TRBJ1-2; CDR3 length: 15; clone size: -; V gene: TRBV28; D gene: -; CDR3 protein: CASSPSGGRGYGYTF; CDR3 DNA: TGTGCCAGCAGCCCATCCGGGGGGCGCGGCTATGGCTACACCTTC
J gene: TRBJ1-2; CDR3 length: 15; clone size: -; V gene: TRBV19; D gene: -; CDR3 protein: CASAEPGRGNYGYTF; CDR3 DNA: TGTGCCAGTGCCGAGCCGGGGCGGGGTAACTATGGCTACACCTTC
J gene: TRBJ2-5; CDR3 length: 13; clone size: few; V gene: TRBV19; D gene: TRBD1; CDR3 protein: CASSGQGKETQYF; CDR3 DNA: TGTGCCAGTAGTGGACAGGGGAAAGAGACCCAGTACTTC
J gene: TRBJ1-2; CDR3 length: 13; clone size: -; V gene: TRBV28; D gene: -; CDR3 protein: CASSSSDKYGYTF; CDR3 DNA: TGTGCCAGCAGTTCTTCAGACAAGTATGGCTACACCTTC
J gene: TRBJ2-5; CDR3 length: 13; clone size: -; V gene: TRBV10-3; D gene: -; CDR3 protein: CAISEKEGETQYF; CDR3 DNA: TGTGCCATCAGTGAGAAGGAGGGAGAGACCCAGTACTTC
J gene: TRBJ1-5; CDR3 length: 18; clone size: -; V gene: TRBV19; D gene: -; CDR3 protein: CASSMTPTLLYSNQPQHF; CDR3 DNA: TGTGCCAGTAGTATGACACCAACACTCCTATATAGCAATCAGCCCCAGCATTTT
J gene: TRBJ1-6; CDR3 length: 16; clone size: -; V gene: TRBV3-1/TRBV3-2; D gene: TRBD1; CDR3 protein: CASRTGGSSYNSPLHF; CDR3 DNA: TGTGCCAGCCGTACAGGGGGCAGCTCCTATAATTCACCCCTCCACTTT
J gene: TRBJ2-7; CDR3 length: 15; clone size: -; V gene: TRBV11-2; D gene: -; CDR3 protein: CASSLSETSAYEQYF; CDR3 DNA: TGTGCCAGCAGCTTATCTGAGACTAGTGCCTACGAGCAGTACTTC
J gene: TRBJ1-4; CDR3 length: 15; clone size: -; V gene: TRBV3-1/TRBV3-2; D gene: TRBD1; CDR3 protein: CASTFLGQNNEKLFF; CDR3 DNA: TGTGCCAGCACCTTTTTGGGACAGAATAATGAAAAACTGTTTTTT
J gene: TRBJ2-7; CDR3 length: 13; clone size: -; V gene: TRBV7-6; D gene: -; CDR3 protein: CASSPGISYEQYF; CDR3 DNA: TGTGCCAGCAGTCCAGGGATTTCCTACGAGCAGTACTTC
J gene: TRBJ1-5; CDR3 length: 17; clone size: -; V gene: TRBV28; D gene: TRBD1; CDR3 protein: CASRRENRGFSNQPQHF; CDR3 DNA: TGTGCCAGCAGACGTGAAAACAGGGGATTTAGCAATCAGCCCCAGCATTTT
J gene: TRBJ2-5; CDR3 length: 15; clone size: few; V gene: TRBV7-2; D gene: -; CDR3 protein: CASSLELAGWETQYF; CDR3 DNA: TGTGCCAGCAGCTTAGAACTAGCCGGGTGGGAGACCCAGTACTTC
J gene: TRBJ1-1; CDR3 length: 14; clone size: -; V gene: TRBV5-1; D gene: -; CDR3 protein: CASSLGTGGTEAFF; CDR3 DNA: TGCGCCAGCAGCTTGGGGACTGGAGGAACTGAAGCTTTCTTT
J gene: TRBJ2-1; CDR3 length: 16; clone size: -; V gene: TRBV5-6; D gene: -; CDR3 protein: CASSPDSRKIYNEQFF; CDR3 DNA: TGTGCCAGCAGCCCGGACTCCCGGAAGATCTACAATGAGCAGTTCTTC
J gene: TRBJ1-1; CDR3 length: 13; clone size: -; V gene: TRBV6-5; D gene: -; CDR3 protein: CASSWQGNTEAFF; CDR3 DNA: TGTGCCAGCAGTTGGCAGGGAAACACTGAAGCTTTCTTT
J gene: TRBJ2-1; CDR3 length: 15; clone size: -; V gene: TRBV24-1; D gene: TRBD2; CDR3 protein: CATQTLAGRNNEQFF; CDR3 DNA: TGTGCCACCCAGACTTTAGCGGGAAGAAACAATGAGCAGTTCTTC
J gene: TRBJ1-2; CDR3 length: 12; clone size: -; V gene: TRBV15; D gene: TRBD1; CDR3 protein: CATSGTGGGYTF; CDR3 DNA: TGTGCCACCAGCGGGACAGGGGGCGGCTACACCTTC
J gene: TRBJ1-1; CDR3 length: 13; clone size: -; V gene: TRBV6-4; D gene: -; CDR3 protein: CASRLPFNTEAFF; CDR3 DNA: TGTGCCAGCAGACTGCCATTTAACACTGAAGCTTTCTTT
J gene: TRBJ1-2; CDR3 length: 14; clone size: -; V gene: TRBV6-5; D gene: -; CDR3 protein: CASTPGQDSYGYTF; CDR3 DNA: TGTGCCAGCACCCCGGGCCAGGACTCCTATGGCTACACCTTC
J gene: TRBJ1-2; CDR3 length: 14; clone size: once; V gene: TRBV5-3; D gene: TRBD1; CDR3 protein: CARSSQGGCYGYTF; CDR3 DNA: TGTGCCAGAAGTTCACAGGGGGGCTGCTATGGCTACACCTTC
J gene: TRBJ1-2; CDR3 length: 13; clone size: -; V gene: TRBV10-3; D gene: TRBD1; CDR3 protein: CAIKGQPLYGYTF; CDR3 DNA: TGTGCCATAAAGGGACAGCCGCTCTATGGCTACACCTTC
J gene: TRBJ2-2; CDR3 length: 14; clone size: -; V gene: TRBV7-9; D gene: TRBD2; CDR3 protein: CASRESGNGGELFF; CDR3 DNA: TGTGCTAGCAGGGAAAGCGGGAATGGCGGGGAGCTGTTTTTT
J gene: TRBJ2-1; CDR3 length: 13; clone size: few; V gene: TRBV5-4; D gene: TRBD2; CDR3 protein: CASSLEAGEKQFF; CDR3 DNA: TGTGCCAGCAGCTTGGAAGCGGGAGAGAAGCAGTTCTTC
J gene: TRBJ2-7; CDR3 length: 13; clone size: -; V gene: TRBV5-4; D gene: TRBD2; CDR3 protein: CASSAGGVREQYF; CDR3 DNA: TGTGCCAGCAGCGCGGGGGGAGTCCGGGAGCAGTACTTC
J gene: TRBJ2-3; CDR3 length: 16; clone size: -; V gene: TRBV7-6; D gene: TRBD1; CDR3 protein: CASSSEDRVLMDTQYF; CDR3 DNA: TGTGCCAGCAGCTCCGAGGACAGGGTTCTAATGGATACGCAGTATTTT
J gene: TRBJ2-3; CDR3 length: 14; clone size: -; V gene: TRBV6-1; D gene: TRBD2; CDR3 protein: CASSEGLAPDTQYF; CDR3 DNA: TGTGCCAGCAGTGAGGGACTAGCGCCAGATACGCAGTATTTT
J gene: TRBJ1-6; CDR3 length: 15; clone size: -; V gene: TRBV19; D gene: TRBD1; CDR3 protein: CASSRGQAGNSPLHF; CDR3 DNA: TGTGCCAGTAGTCGTGGACAGGCCGGCAATTCACCCCTCCACTTT
J gene: TRBJ1-2; CDR3 length: 11; clone size: -; V gene: TRBV6-4; D gene: -; CDR3 protein: CASSRRGGYTF; CDR3 DNA: TGTGCCAGCAGCCGAAGAGGCGGCTACACCTTC
J gene: TRBJ1-2; CDR3 length: 14; clone size: -; V gene: TRBV6-5; D gene: -; CDR3 protein: CATIQGSVRYGYTF; CDR3 DNA: TGTGCCACCATACAGGGCTCGGTCCGCTATGGCTACACCTTC
J gene: TRBJ1-1; CDR3 length: 13; clone size: -; V gene: TRBV24-1; D gene: -; CDR3 protein: CATSEGVHTEAFF; CDR3 DNA: TGTGCCACCAGTGAAGGGGTTCACACTGAAGCTTTCTTT
J gene: TRBJ1-2; CDR3 length: 13; clone size: -; V gene: TRBV29-1; D gene: -; CDR3 protein: CSVERGANYGYTF; CDR3 DNA: TGCAGCGTTGAACGCGGAGCTAACTATGGCTACACCTTC
J gene: TRBJ2-3; CDR3 length: 15; clone size: -; V gene: TRBV5-4; D gene: TRBD2; CDR3 protein: CASSLGTAGADTQYF; CDR3 DNA: TGTGCCAGCAGCTTGGGAACAGCGGGGGCAGATACGCAGTATTTT